This T cell receptor (beta chain) was sequenced in a study of neoadjuvant anti-PD-1 for oral cavity cancer. The time point is: after neoadjuvant nivolumab, at surgical resection. These oral cavity squamous cell carcinomas were HPV-negative and locally advanced. With V trimmed by 4 bases and J by 3 bases, 5 bases remained unmatched. This CDR3 has 15 residues. Germline V gives CDR1 SGHNT, CDR2 YYREEE (reference sequence). The protocol was immunoSEQ multiplex PCR, while the TCRdb copy is restricted to in-frame clones and leaves out a portion. The table has around 68,000 clones, 85% to 90% seen once. The sample consisted of PBMCs, taken after nivolumab (anti-PD-1) treatment. The chain combines TRBV5-4 with TRBJ1-2; 11 bases agree with TRBD1. The clonotype was recovered from a person aged 40 to 85 with oral cavity squamous cell carcinoma. Here the CDR3 reads CASSPWTGGDYGYTF. The CDR3 bases are TGTGCCAGCAGCCCGTGGACAGGGGGCGACTATGGCTACACCTTC.